The T cell receptor (beta chain) under discussion was sequenced for a study of blood T cells in healthy people across ages. This clonotype has just a few counts. Its antigen is not identified. A second PCR of roughly 7 to 11 cycles used a sample-barcoded 5' primer and a J-beta primer mix. TCRdb reanalysed the 5' RACE reads using MiXCR and keeps one entry per CDR3 protein. The sample holds under 800,000 distinct CDR3 sequences, around 21% seen once. CDR1 LGHDT and CDR2 YNNKEL come from the germline V gene (reference sequence). The CDR3 length is 16 residues. The V end was cut by 1 base, the J end by 8 bases, with 18 bases between. Whole-study results and caveats: Greater diversity and more naive CD4+ cells were seen in long-lived donors than in aged donors. As naive T cell percentage varied, TCR beta diversity correlated strongly with it. Getting older went along with TCR beta diversity per million T cells dropping roughly linearly.

The material sequenced was blood. This TCR was recovered from a man aged 65 to 85 in good health. V usage is TRBV3-1 and J usage is TRBJ2-1; D possibly corresponds to TRBD2 (6 bases). The CDR3 loop reads CASSQAWRGIDDEQFF. The CDR3 DNA sequence: TGTGCCAGCAGCCAAGCCTGGCGCGGGATCGATGATGAGCAGTTCTTC.